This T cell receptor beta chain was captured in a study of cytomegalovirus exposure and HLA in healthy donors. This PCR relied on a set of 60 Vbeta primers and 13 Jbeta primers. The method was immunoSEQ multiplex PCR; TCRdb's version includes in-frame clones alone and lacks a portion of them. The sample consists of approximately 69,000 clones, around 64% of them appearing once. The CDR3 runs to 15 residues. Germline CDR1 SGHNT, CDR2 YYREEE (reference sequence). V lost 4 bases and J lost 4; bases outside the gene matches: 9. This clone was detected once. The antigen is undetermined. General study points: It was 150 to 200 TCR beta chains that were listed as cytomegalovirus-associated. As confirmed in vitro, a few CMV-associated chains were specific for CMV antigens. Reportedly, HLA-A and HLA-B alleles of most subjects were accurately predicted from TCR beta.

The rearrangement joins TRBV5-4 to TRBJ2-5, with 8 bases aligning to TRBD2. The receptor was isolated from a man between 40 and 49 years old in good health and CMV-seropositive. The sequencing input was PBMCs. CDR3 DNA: TGTGCCAGCAGCGCAAGGCTAGCGGGTGGAGAGACCCAGTACTTC. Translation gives CASSARLAGGETQYF.